Sequencing of this T cell receptor beta chain was carried out in a study of breast tumors, draining lymph nodes, adjacent tissues. General study results and limits: Findings are consistent with lymph node origin and intratumoral expansion of most tumor T cells.

This clonotype was counted at least ten times. What it recognizes is unknown. TCRdb re-called the multiplex PCR reads with MiXCR, one entry per CDR3 protein. The table has 270,000 or so distinct CDR3 sequences, about 30% seen once. Breast cancer patients provided tissue from their axillary draining lymph nodes. Sequenced: axillary lymph node tissue. The clonotype was recovered from a female donor with breast cancer. Some clones in this sample may be carry-over from other donors' samples.

Here the CDR3 DNA reads TGCAGTGCGTCCGGGACAGGGTTTTACAATGAGCAGTTCTTC. Translating it yields CSASGTGFYNEQFF. The chain employs TRBV20-1 and TRBJ2-1; 9 positions agree with TRBD1. Per germline, CDR1 DFQATT and CDR2 SNEGSKA (reference sequence). J gave up 4 bases and V 6 bases, and 7 bases lay outside the gene matches. The CDR3 loop spans 14 amino acids.